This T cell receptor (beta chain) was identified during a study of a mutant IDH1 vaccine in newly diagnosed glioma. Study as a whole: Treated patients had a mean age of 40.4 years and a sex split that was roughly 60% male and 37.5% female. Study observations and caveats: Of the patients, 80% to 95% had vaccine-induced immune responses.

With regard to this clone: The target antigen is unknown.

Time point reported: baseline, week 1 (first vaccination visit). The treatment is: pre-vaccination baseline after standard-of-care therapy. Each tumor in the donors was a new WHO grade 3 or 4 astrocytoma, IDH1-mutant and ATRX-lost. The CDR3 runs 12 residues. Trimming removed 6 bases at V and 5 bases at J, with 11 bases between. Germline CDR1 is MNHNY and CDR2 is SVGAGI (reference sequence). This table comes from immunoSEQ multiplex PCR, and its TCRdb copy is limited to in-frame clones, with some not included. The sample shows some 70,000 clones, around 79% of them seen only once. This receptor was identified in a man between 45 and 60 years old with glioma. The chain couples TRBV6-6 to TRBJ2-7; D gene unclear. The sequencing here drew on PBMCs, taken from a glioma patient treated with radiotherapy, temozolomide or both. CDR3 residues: CASSSVGDEQYF. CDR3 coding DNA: TGTGCCAGCAGCTCCGTTGGGGACGAGCAGTACTTC.